These 14 T cell receptor beta chains were sequenced from one sample in a study of blood T cell repertoires in COVID-19 (dated by TCRdb to the early 2020s). The library relied on the immunoSEQ multiplex PCR assay. TCRdb retrieved this table from immuneACCESS and kept in-frame rearrangements only. Not all clones are present; in checked studies, unresolved V genes account for under half, and no reason is known for the remainder. The sample table contains roughly 170,000 clones; only one count was recorded for 84% of them. Clones ranked in the top ten supply approximately 7% of the sample. The sample taken for sequencing was peripheral blood. These receptors came from a human donor in a cohort sampled during active COVID-19.

The chain carries TRBV5-1 and TRBJ1-2; D unresolved. CDR1 and CDR2 from the germline V gene are SGHRS and YFSETQ. The CDR3 totals 13 residues. V lost 4 bases and J lost 1, with 8 bases in between. The CDR3 reads CASSAGDNYGYTF. The CDR3 region has the DNA TGCGCCAGCAGCGCGGGAGATAACTATGGCTACACCTTC.

The chain uses TRBV5-1 and TRBJ1-2; perhaps TRBD1 as D (5 bases). This CDR3 is built from 14 residues. V lost 1 base to trimming and J lost 2 bases, with 9 bases between them. From germline, CDR1 is SGHRS and CDR2 YFSETQ. The CDR3 bases are TGCGCCAGCAGCTTGTTGGGGCCCAACTATGGCTACACCTTC. Protein sequence: CASSLLGPNYGYTF.

The J gene is TRBJ2-1, the V gene TRBV27, with D maybe TRBD1 (6 bases). The CDR3 covers 16 residues. The germline V gene encodes CDR1 MNHEY and CDR2 SMNVEV (reference sequence). V was trimmed by 2 bases and J by 5 bases, leaving 16 bases between them. The CDR3 bases are TGTGCCAGCAGTTTAAGGACAGCCCAGACCAACAATGAGCAGTTCTTC. This codes for CASSLRTAQTNNEQFF.

The rearrangement uses TRBV5-1 and TRBJ1-5; 11 nucleotides match TRBD1. This CDR3 has 15 residues. CDR1 is SGHRS and CDR2 is YFSETQ in the germline V gene. Unmatched junction bases numbered 5, after V lost 4 bases and J lost 5 bases. The CDR3 here is CASSLGQGVDQPQHF. CDR3 in DNA: TGCGCCAGCAGCCTGGGACAGGGGGTGGATCAGCCCCAGCATTTT.

The sample holds one count of this clone. V is TRBV7-2 and J is TRBJ2-1; weak D call: TRBD1 (5 bases). V was pared by 2 bases and J by 0 bases, with 8 bases between. The CDR3 is made up of 15 amino acids. CDR1 and CDR2 from the germline V gene are SGHTA and FQGNSA. The CDR3 sequence is CASSLTGSSYNEQFF. The CDR3 nucleotides read TGTGCCAGCAGCTTAACAGGAAGCTCCTACAATGAGCAGTTCTTC.

This clone was counted a single time. The chain has TRBV5-1 and TRBJ1-2, with D unresolved. Germline-derived CDR1 and CDR2 are SGHRS and YFSETQ. This CDR3 comprises 14 residues. V shed 4 bases and J shed 3 bases, with 13 bases lying between them. The CDR3 DNA reads as TGCGCCAGCAGCCCGGGTGGCCGCTACTATGGCTACACCTTC. It is translated as CASSPGGRYYGYTF.

The CDR3, as DNA: TGTGCCAGCAGTCGTAGCGGGGGCTACAATGAGCAGTTCTTC. It is translated as CASSRSGGYNEQFF. The chain carries TRBV11-2 and TRBJ2-1; 9 nucleotides line up with TRBD2. Germline CDR1 SGHAT, CDR2 FQNNGV. CDR3 size: 14 residues. The V segment lost 6 bases and the J segment 3 bases; nucleotides outside the gene matches: 3. The whole variable domain, remainder taken from reference TRBV11-2 and TRBJ2-1, is EAGVAQSPRYKIIEKRQSVAFWCNPISGHATLYWYQQILGQGPKLLIQFQNNGVVDDSQLPKDRFSAERLKGVDSTLKIQPAKLEDSAVYLCASSRSGGYNEQFFGPGTRLTVL.

This chain connects TRBV5-6 to TRBJ1-6, with TRBD1 identical over 9 bases. There are 13 residues in the CDR3. V lost 8 bases, J lost 9 bases, and 6 bases stayed unmatched. The V gene's germline CDR1 is SGHDT and CDR2 YYEEEE. CDR3 bases: TGTGCCAGTGGGACAGGGTTGGGTTCACCCCTCCACTTT. Protein: CASGTGLGSPLHF.

The chain joins TRBV2 to TRBJ1-3; 8 nucleotides line up with TRBD1. The CDR3 contains 16 residues. V dropped 6 bases and J dropped 0; count of bases not matched to a gene: 7. Germline V CDR1 and CDR2: SNHLY, FYNNEI. CDR3 protein: CASRVDRASSGNTIYF. The CDR3 coding sequence is TGTGCCAGCAGGGTGGACAGGGCGAGCTCTGGAAACACCATATATTTT.

The chain uses TRBV9 and TRBJ2-6, with a tentative D call TRBD2 (5 bases). The CDR3 has 18 residues. Between the trimmed V and J ends, which lost 3 bases and 0 bases, there was a span of 16 bases. Germline V gene sequence: CDR1 SGDLS, CDR2 YYNGEE. The CDR3 DNA is TGTGCCAGCAGCGACGGACTGATGCAGATCTCTGGGGCCAACGTCCTGACTTTC. Its translation: CASSDGLMQISGANVLTF.

In DNA form, the CDR3 reads TGTGCCAGCAGCCCTCTACATGAGGACACTGAAGCTTTCTTT. Protein: CASSPLHEDTEAFF. This chain uses TRBV3-1 (or the pseudogene TRBV3-2) with TRBJ1-1; D uncertain. CDR3 length equals 14 residues. V lost 4 bases and J lost 3, with 12 bases in between. Germline lookup yields CDR1 LGHDT and CDR2 YNNKEL (reference sequence).

The chain joins TRBV18 to TRBJ2-6; 9 bases are a match to TRBD1. The CDR3 spans 18 residues. Germline V CDR1 and CDR2: KGHSH, LQKENI. Losses at the gene ends were 3 bases for V and 0 bases for J; bases not matched to a gene: 6. The CDR3 DNA is TGTGCCAGCTCACCGACCGGGACAGGGTTCTCTGGGGCCAACGTCCTGACTTTC. Translation gives CASSPTGTGFSGANVLTF. Variable domain in full (rest from reference TRBV18 and TRBJ2-6): NAGVMQNPRHLVRRRGQEARLRCSPMKGHSHVYWYRQLPEEGLKFMVYLQKENIIDESGMPKERFSAEFPKEGPSILRIQQVVRGDSAAYFCASSPTGTGFSGANVLTFGAGSRLTVL.

The genes are TRBV10-2 and TRBJ1-2; 9 positions agree with TRBD1. Germline values: CDR1 WSHSY, CDR2 SAAADI. CDR3 length: 14 amino acids. After removal of 9 bases from V and 7 bases from J, the junction contained 12 bases not matched to a gene. The DNA of the CDR3 is TGCGCCAGTCAACCGGGACAGGGAATGCGTGGCTACACCTTC. Translation gives CASQPGQGMRGYTF.

The rearrangement links TRBV7-6 to TRBJ1-1, with 7 bases identical to TRBD1. The length of the CDR3 is 18 residues. The germline V gene has CDR1 SGHVS and CDR2 FNYEAQ. V dropped 4 bases and J dropped 0; count of bases not matched to a gene: 14. The CDR3 nucleotides read TGTGCCAGCAGCTCAGACGAGCGGGCAGGGGGGATGAACACTGAAGCTTTCTTT. This encodes CASSSDERAGGMNTEAFF.